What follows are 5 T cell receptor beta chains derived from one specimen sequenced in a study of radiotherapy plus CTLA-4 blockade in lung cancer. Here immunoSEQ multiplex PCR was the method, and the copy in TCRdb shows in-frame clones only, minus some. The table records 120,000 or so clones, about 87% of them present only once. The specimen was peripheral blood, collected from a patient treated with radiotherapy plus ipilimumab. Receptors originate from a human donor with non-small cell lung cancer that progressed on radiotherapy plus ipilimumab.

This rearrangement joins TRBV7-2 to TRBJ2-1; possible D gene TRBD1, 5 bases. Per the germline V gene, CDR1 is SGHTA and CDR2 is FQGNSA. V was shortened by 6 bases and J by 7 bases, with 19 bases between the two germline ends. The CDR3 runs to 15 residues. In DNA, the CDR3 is TGTGCCAGCAGTCCCAGGGTTACGGTTCGGAATGAGCAGTTCTTC. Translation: CASSPRVTVRNEQFF.

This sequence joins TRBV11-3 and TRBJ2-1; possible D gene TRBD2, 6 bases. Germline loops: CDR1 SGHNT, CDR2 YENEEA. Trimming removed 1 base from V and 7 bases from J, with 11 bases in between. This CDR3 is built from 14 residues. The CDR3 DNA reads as TGTGCCAGCAGCTTAGGACTAGTCATGAATGAGCAGTTCTTC. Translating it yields CASSLGLVMNEQFF.

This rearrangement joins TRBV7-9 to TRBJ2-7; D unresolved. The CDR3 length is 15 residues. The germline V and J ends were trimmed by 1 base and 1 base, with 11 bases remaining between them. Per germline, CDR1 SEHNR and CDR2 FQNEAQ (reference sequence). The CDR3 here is CASSLGGAASYEQYF. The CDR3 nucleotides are TGTGCCAGCAGCTTAGGGGGTGCAGCTTCCTACGAGCAGTACTTC.

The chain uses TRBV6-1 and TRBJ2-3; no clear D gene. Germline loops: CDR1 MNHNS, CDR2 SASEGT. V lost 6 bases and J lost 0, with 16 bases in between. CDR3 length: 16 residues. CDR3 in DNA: TGTGCCAGCAGGGAACTCCCCGGTTCTAGCACAGATACGCAGTATTTT. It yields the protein CASRELPGSSTDTQYF.

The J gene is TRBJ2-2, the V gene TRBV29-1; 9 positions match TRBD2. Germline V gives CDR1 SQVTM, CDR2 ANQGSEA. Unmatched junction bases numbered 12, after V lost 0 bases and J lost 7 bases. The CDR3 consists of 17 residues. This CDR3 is CSVEDPESGRTDGELFF. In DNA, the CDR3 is TGCAGCGTTGAAGATCCAGAGAGCGGGAGGACCGACGGGGAGCTGTTTTTT.